This paragraph covers one T cell receptor (beta chain) sequence. The CDR3 totals 17 residues. After removal of 4 bases from V and 1 base from J, the junction contained 6 bases not matched to a gene. Looked up from germline, CDR1 is MDHEN and CDR2 is SYDVKM. Assay used: immunoSEQ multiplex PCR; TCRdb lists only in-frame clones, some missing. The repertoire holds 500,000 to 550,000 clones, with around 78% as singletons. This sample was included in a study of shared T cell receptors in the human thymus. These data were also filed under a second study, of human thymus T cells.

The sequence was obtained from a boy younger than two with a congenital heart defect. Material: thymocytes. J is TRBJ2-2 and V is TRBV28, with 10 bases matching TRBD2. This CDR3 is CASSSPGTSENTGELFF. DNA of the CDR3: TGTGCCAGCAGTTCCCCGGGGACTAGCGAGAACACCGGGGAGCTGTTTTTT.